Sequencing of this T cell receptor (beta chain) was carried out in a study of blood T cell repertoires in COVID-19. Study context: Some COVID-19 samples were acute and others convalescent; all came from the United States, Italy and Spain. PBMCs, B-cell-depleted T cells, or T cells provided the cDNA or gDNA that made up the material.

Trimming removed 2 bases from V and 5 bases from J; junction bases left unmatched: 3. The CDR3 has 15 amino acids. The V gene's germline CDR1 is MNHEY and CDR2 SVGAGI. In the authors' methods: Estimation of nucleated cell counts was performed using reference gene primer amplification. Assay: immunoSEQ multiplex PCR; the TCRdb copy retains only in-frame clones and omits some. Clone size and V and J calls were adopted from that table, with D and trimming inferred from the DNA. Of more than 150,000 clones in the sample, roughly four fifths were seen once. Specimen: peripheral blood. The TCR was taken from a man between 25 and 39 years old with active or convalescent COVID-19. The chain carries TRBV6-5 and TRBJ1-4; 9 bases align to TRBD1. The CDR3 sequence is CASSYTGTGNEKLFF. The CDR3 DNA reads as TGTGCCAGCAGTTACACCGGGACAGGGAATGAAAAACTGTTTTTT.